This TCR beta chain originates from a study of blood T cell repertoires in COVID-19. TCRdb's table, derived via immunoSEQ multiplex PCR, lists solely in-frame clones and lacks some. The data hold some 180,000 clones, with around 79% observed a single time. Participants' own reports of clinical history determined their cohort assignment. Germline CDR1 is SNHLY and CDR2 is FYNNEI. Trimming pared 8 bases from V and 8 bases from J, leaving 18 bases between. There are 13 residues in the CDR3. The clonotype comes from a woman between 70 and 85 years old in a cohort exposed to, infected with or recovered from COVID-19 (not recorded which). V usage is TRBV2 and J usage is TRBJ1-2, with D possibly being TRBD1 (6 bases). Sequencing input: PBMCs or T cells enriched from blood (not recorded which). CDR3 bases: TGTGCCAGCGGGTTACAGGGTCTGGTGGGCTACACCTTC. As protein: CASGLQGLVGYTF.